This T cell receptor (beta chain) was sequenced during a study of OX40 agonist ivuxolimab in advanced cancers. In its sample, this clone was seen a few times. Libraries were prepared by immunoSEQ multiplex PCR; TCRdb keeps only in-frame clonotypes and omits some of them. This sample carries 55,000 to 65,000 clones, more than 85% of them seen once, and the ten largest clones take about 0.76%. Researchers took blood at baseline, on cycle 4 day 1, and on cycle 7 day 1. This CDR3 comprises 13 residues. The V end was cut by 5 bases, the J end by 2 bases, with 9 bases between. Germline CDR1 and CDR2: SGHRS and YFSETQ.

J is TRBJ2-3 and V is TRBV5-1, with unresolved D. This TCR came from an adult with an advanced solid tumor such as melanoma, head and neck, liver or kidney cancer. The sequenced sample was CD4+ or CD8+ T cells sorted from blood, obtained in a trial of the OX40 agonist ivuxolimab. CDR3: CASRPTFTDTQYF. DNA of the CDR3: TGCGCCAGCAGACCTACTTTCACAGATACGCAGTATTTT. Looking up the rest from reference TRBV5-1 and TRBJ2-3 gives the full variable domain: KAGVTQTPRYLIKTRGQQVTLSCSPISGHRSVSWYQQTPGQGLQFLFEYFSETQRNKGNFPGRFSGRQFSNSRSEMNVSTLELGDSALYLCASRPTFTDTQYFGPGTRLTVL.